Sequencing of this T cell receptor (beta chain) was carried out in a study of CD4 T cells in relation to SARS-CoV-2 and coronaviruses. Study-wide background: PBMCs were cultured with antigen for over nine days before TCR beta sequencing. No peptide or an HIV-1 Nef peptide pool served as negative control.

The CDR3 sequence is 20 residues long. This table comes from immunoSEQ multiplex PCR, and its TCRdb copy is limited to in-frame clones, with some not included. The table records some 28,000 clones, 60% to 80% of them present only once. CD4+ T cells from unexposed donors were obtained before the COVID-19 pandemic (2011-2018). CD4+ T cells were isolated from the cells after 10 days of culture. As cell numbers allowed, unexposed-donor CD4+ T cells faced SARS-CoV-2 S/N and four cold-coronavirus spikes. Of note for this clone: Its matching antigen is unknown.

This rearrangement joins TRBV21-1 to TRBJ2-7; TRBD2 is the table's D call and was not checked against the DNA. TRBV21-1 is recorded as a pseudogene. The receptor's source is a human donor in good health. The material sequenced was CD4+ T cells from PBMCs, cultured in vitro. CDR3 amino acids: CASSKRMVGLAGDHRYEQYF. The CDR3 DNA sequence: TGTGCCAGCAGCAAACGGATGGTTGGTCTAGCGGGGGATCATAGGTACGAGCAGTACTTC.